Listed here are 17 T cell receptor beta chains from one sample, sequenced in a study of T cell responses to AZD1222 COVID-19 vaccine. Only in-frame clones appear in the TCRdb table, and some are missing; sequencing was by immunoSEQ multiplex PCR. The repertoire holds about 150,000 clones, with 85% to 95% as singletons. This material consisted of peripheral blood, taken 28 days after the second AZD1222 dose. These receptors originate from an adult who received the AZD1222 COVID-19 vaccine.

The rearrangement uses TRBV5-5 and TRBJ2-1; 13 bases line up with TRBD2. The CDR3 loop spans 16 amino acids. The J segment lost 7 bases and the V segment lost 1 base, leaving 5 bases of the junction unmatched. CDR1 and CDR2 from the germline V gene are SGHKS and YYEKEE (reference sequence). The CDR3 loop reads CASSLRTSGSGNEQFF. In DNA form, the CDR3 reads TGTGCCAGCAGCTTGCGGACTAGCGGGAGCGGGAATGAGCAGTTCTTC.

The chain uses TRBV7-2 and TRBJ1-2; 7 bases map to TRBD1. V trimming: 0 bases; J trimming: 4 bases; junction bases outside the gene matches: 5. CDR3 length equals 15 residues. Looked up from germline, CDR1 is SGHTA and CDR2 is FQGNSA. CDR3 nucleotide sequence: TGTGCCAGCAGCTTAGCGTTGTCAGGGGGCTATGGCTACACCTTC. The encoded protein is CASSLALSGGYGYTF.

The DNA of the CDR3 is TGCGCCAGCAGCTTGGCTATTAGCGGGGCTAGCACAGATACGCAGTATTTT. It encodes CASSLAISGASTDTQYF. The rearrangement links TRBV5-1 to TRBJ2-3; 8 bases are a match to TRBD2. Germline assignment: CDR1 SGHRS and CDR2 YFSETQ. The length of the CDR3 is 17 residues. J was trimmed by 0 bases and V by 0 bases; bases with no gene match: 6.

The chain has TRBV3-1 (or the pseudogene TRBV3-2) and TRBJ1-2; 7 nucleotides match TRBD1. With V trimmed by 1 base and J by 2 bases, 7 bases remained unmatched. This CDR3 is built from 16 residues. The germline CDR1 and CDR2 sequences are LGHDT and YNNKEL (reference sequence). The CDR3 protein is CASSQGGATGNYGYTF. The CDR3 DNA is TGTGCCAGCAGCCAAGGGGGTGCGACAGGGAACTATGGCTACACCTTC.

The chain has TRBV2 and TRBJ1-1, with 7 bases that match TRBD1. The CDR3 spans 15 residues. V shed 7 bases and J 4 bases; nucleotides not matched to a gene: 12. Germline V gene data show CDR1 as SNHLY and CDR2 as FYNNEI. For the CDR3, the DNA is TGTGCCAGCACCCCCTCCTGGACAGGCTTCACTGAAGCTTTCTTT. This translates into CASTPSWTGFTEAFF.

This chain connects TRBV18 to TRBJ1-2; TRBD1 matches 8 bases. The CDR3 has 17 amino acids. Trimming took 3 bases from V and 3 from J; bases not matched to a gene: 12. Germline V gives CDR1 KGHSH, CDR2 LQKENI. The DNA of the CDR3 is TGTGCCAGCTCACCTTCCACCCCGACAGGGGCAGACTATGGCTACACCTTC. Protein: CASSPSTPTGADYGYTF.

The genes are TRBV5-6 and TRBJ2-2; D uncertain. The CDR3 covers 15 residues. Germline assignment: CDR1 SGHDT and CDR2 YYEEEE. V gave up 2 bases and J gave up 3 bases, with 11 bases separating them. The CDR3 DNA reads TGTGCCAGCAGCTTTATCCAGGCTGACACCGGGGAGCTGTTTTTT. Its translation: CASSFIQADTGELFF.

Here the CDR3 DNA reads TGTGCCAGCGCTGGGAGGGGGCAGGACCCCACCGGGGAGCTGTTTTTT. It is translated as CASAGRGQDPTGELFF. The rearrangement joins TRBV7-2 to TRBJ2-2; D may match TRBD1 or TRBD2 (7 bases each). V was trimmed by 8 bases and J by 4 bases, leaving 20 bases between them. The CDR3 runs 16 residues. Germline lookup yields CDR1 SGHTA and CDR2 FQGNSA.

The gene calls are TRBV7-2 and TRBJ1-5, with D uncertain. Trimming pared 3 bases from V and 2 bases from J, leaving 8 bases between. The CDR3 is 14 residues long. Germline values: CDR1 SGHTA, CDR2 FQGNSA. For the CDR3, the DNA is TGTGCCAGCAGCTTGGGGTTCGGCAATCAGCCCCAGCATTTT. This codes for CASSLGFGNQPQHF.

The chain employs TRBV2 and TRBJ1-4, with D possibly TRBD1 on 5 matching bases. Germline V gene lookup returns CDR1 SNHLY and CDR2 FYNNEI. The CDR3 runs 16 residues. Trimming removed 4 bases from V and 3 bases from J, with 15 bases in between. The DNA for the CDR3 is TGTGCCAGCAGTGGGGGACCCTCGGATTCTAATGAAAAACTGTTTTTT. Amino acids: CASSGGPSDSNEKLFF.

CDR3 in amino acids: CASSRTGVNTGELFF. CDR3 bases: TGTGCCAGCAGCCGAACAGGGGTAAACACCGGGGAGCTGTTTTTT. The V call is TRBV11-2, the J call TRBJ2-2; the match to TRBD1 covers 7 bases. CDR3 size: 15 residues. CDR1 is SGHAT and CDR2 is FQNNGV in the germline V gene. V shed 5 bases and J 2 bases; nucleotides not matched to a gene: 5.

V gene TRBV7-9 combines with J gene TRBJ2-7; a possible D gene is TRBD2 (6 bases). The germline V and J ends were trimmed by 2 bases and 0 bases, with 14 bases remaining between them. CDR1 is SEHNR, CDR2 FQNEAQ, per germline (reference sequence). This CDR3 is 16 amino acids long. DNA for the CDR3: TGTGCCAGCAGCTTAACTCCCGGGAGTGACTCCTACGAGCAGTACTTC. It specifies CASSLTPGSDSYEQYF.

J is TRBJ2-3 and V is TRBV6-6; a weak D match, TRBD2 (5 bases). The V end lost 6 bases, the J end lost 6 bases, and 22 bases lay between the germline ends. Germline V gives CDR1 MNHNY, CDR2 SVGAGI (reference sequence). The CDR3 has 16 amino acids. CDR3 sequence reads: CASSTSLSAPQDTQYF. Written as DNA, the CDR3 is TGTGCCAGCAGCACCTCCCTTAGCGCCCCGCAGGATACGCAGTATTTT.

The rearrangement links TRBV7-8 to TRBJ1-4; D is possibly TRBD1 (6 bases). The CDR3 sequence is 16 residues long. The V gene lost 3 bases and the J gene lost 0 bases, with 11 bases spanning the gap. From germline, CDR1 is SGHVS and CDR2 FQNEAQ. CDR3 loop: CASSLDRTATNEKLFF. The CDR3 nucleotides read TGTGCCAGCAGCTTGGACAGAACTGCAACTAATGAAAAACTGTTTTTT.

The V call is TRBV6-5, the J call TRBJ2-7; no definite D call. The CDR3 runs to 11 residues. Trimming took off 7 bases at V and 5 bases at J, with 9 bases between the two ends. CDR1 MNHEY and CDR2 SVGAGI come from the germline V gene. The chain's CDR3 is CASKKVNEQYF. DNA of the CDR3: TGTGCCAGCAAAAAAGTTAACGAGCAGTACTTC.

This clone was seen a single time. The V and J genes are TRBV6-1 and TRBJ1-5; 10 nucleotides match TRBD1. V dropped 2 bases and J dropped 7; count of bases not matched to a gene: 8. CDR1 is MNHNS and CDR2 is SASEGT in the germline V gene. The CDR3 length is 16 residues. CDR3 nucleotides: TGTGCCAGCAGTGAATGGGACAGGGGTTCTGGGCAGCCCCAGCATTTT. The encoded protein is CASSEWDRGSGQPQHF.

The chain is built from TRBV7-9 and TRBJ1-6; 7 bases line up with TRBD1. J lost 7 bases, V lost 1 base, and 1 base had no gene match. CDR3 length: 14 amino acids. Germline V gene sequence: CDR1 SEHNR, CDR2 FQNEAQ (reference sequence). CDR3 loop: CASSLVGQNSPLHF. The CDR3, as DNA: TGTGCCAGCAGCTTAGTGGGACAGAATTCACCCCTCCACTTT. The full variable domain, in which reference TRBV7-9 and TRBJ1-6 provide the parts outside the CDR3, is DTGVSQNPRHKITKRGQNVTFRCDPISEHNRLYWYRQTLGQGPEFLTYFQNEAQLEKSRLLSDRFSAERPKGSFSTLEIQRTEQGDSAMYLCASSLVGQNSPLHFGNGTRLTVT.